A single sample is the source of the 27 T cell receptor beta chains below, sequenced in a study of T cell responses to AZD1222 COVID-19 vaccine. The repertoire was sequenced with immunoSEQ multiplex PCR; TCRdb's copy has only in-frame clones and lacks some. There are about 160,000 clones in the sample; 90% to 95% occur only once, and about 4.5% lies in the top ten. Sequenced here: peripheral blood, sampled on day 0 of MenACWY control vaccination. The origin of the receptors is an adult in good health.

The chain employs TRBV6-4 and TRBJ2-3, with a weak D call TRBD1 (5 bases). CDR1 MRHNA and CDR2 SNTAGT come from the germline V gene. V lost 10 bases, J lost 2 bases, and 19 bases lay in between. The CDR3 spans 15 residues. The DNA of the CDR3 is TGTGCCATTAAAATTAGACGGACACCCACAGATACGCAGTATTTT. Translation: CAIKIRRTPTDTQYF.

The chain combines TRBV18 with TRBJ1-1; 10 bases map to TRBD1. The CDR3 is 15 residues long. Germline trimming cut 3 bases from V and 3 bases from J; bases unmatched to any gene: 4. Germline CDR1 KGHSH, CDR2 LQKENI. CDR3 bases: TGTGCCAGCTCACCGACAGGGGGCGCGGACACTGAAGCTTTCTTT. Amino acid sequence: CASSPTGGADTEAFF.

The genes are TRBV6-6 and TRBJ1-2, with D possibly being TRBD1 (6 bases). V was cut by 10 bases and J by 7 bases, with 16 bases left in between. Germline-derived CDR1 and CDR2 are MNHNY and SVGAGI (reference sequence). The CDR3 spans 12 residues. The CDR3 protein is CATSGGAAGYTF. The DNA for the CDR3 is TGTGCCACCTCGGGGGGGGCAGCTGGCTACACCTTC.

The gene calls are TRBV4-1 and TRBJ1-2; tentatively, D is TRBD1 (6 bases). From germline, CDR1 is MGHRA and CDR2 YSYEKL. The CDR3 runs to 16 residues. Trimming stripped 1 base from V and 3 bases from J, with 15 bases between. CDR3 DNA: TGCGCCAGCAGCCAAGGCGAGACAGGTATACACTATGGCTACACCTTC. Protein sequence: CASSQGETGIHYGYTF.

This clone showed up just a few times. The V and J genes are TRBV10-3 and TRBJ2-2; maybe TRBD2 (7 bases). Trimming removed 7 bases at V and 7 bases at J, with 31 bases between. This CDR3 region has 19 residues. Germline CDR1 reads ENHRY; CDR2 reads SYGVKD. The CDR3 spells CAIMREKNTGGHGIGELFF. CDR3 nucleotides: TGTGCCATCATGAGGGAAAAAAACACCGGGGGGCATGGGATCGGGGAGCTGTTTTTT.

This clone was observed once. V gene TRBV27 combines with J gene TRBJ2-7; 8 positions match TRBD2. The CDR3 covers 15 residues. With 5 bases clipped from V and 4 bases from J, the junction kept 10 bases outside the gene matches. CDR1 is MNHEY, CDR2 SMNVEV, per germline (reference sequence). CDR3 residues: CASSPRASGRYEQYF. The CDR3 DNA sequence: TGTGCCAGCAGTCCCCGGGCTAGCGGGCGGTACGAGCAGTACTTC.

The V and J genes are TRBV20-1 and TRBJ2-5, with a tentative D call TRBD1 (6 bases). The germline V gene has CDR1 DFQATT and CDR2 SNEGSKA (reference sequence). V was clipped by 3 bases and J by 4 bases, with 12 bases between them. CDR3 length: 13 amino acids. The CDR3 sequence: CSASVGAVETQYF. The CDR3 DNA is TGCAGTGCTAGTGTGGGGGCGGTAGAGACCCAGTACTTC.

This clone was seen just once. The chain employs TRBV19 and TRBJ2-1; a weak D match, TRBD2 (6 bases). V was cut by 8 bases and J by 0 bases, with 14 bases left in between. The V gene's germline CDR1 is LNHDA and CDR2 SQIVND (reference sequence). The CDR3 length is 15 residues. CDR3 in DNA: TGTGCCAGTTCCAATGGGGGGAGCTCCTACAATGAGCAGTTCTTC. Translating gives CASSNGGSSYNEQFF.

CDR3 nucleotide sequence: TGTGCCAGCACCGTAGGTAGACAGTGGGGGAACACTGAAGCTTTCTTT. Amino acid sequence: CASTVGRQWGNTEAFF. The rearrangement uses TRBV28 and TRBJ1-1; TRBD1 might be the D (5 bases). V shed 7 bases and J shed 1 base, with 19 bases lying between them. Germline CDR1 is MDHEN and CDR2 is SYDVKM. The CDR3 is made up of 16 amino acids.

The rearrangement uses TRBV6-5 and TRBJ2-5, with 9 nucleotides matching TRBD2. Germline V lookup: CDR1 MNHEY, CDR2 SVGAGI. Germline trimming cut 8 bases from V and 2 bases from J; bases unmatched to any gene: 6. This CDR3 has 14 residues. This CDR3 is CASSAGGPQETQYF. CDR3 nucleotides: TGTGCCAGCTCGGCGGGAGGGCCTCAAGAGACCCAGTACTTC.

The chain couples TRBV7-2 to TRBJ1-5, with D tentatively TRBD1 (5 bases). This CDR3 is 14 amino acids long. The V gene's germline CDR1 is SGHTA and CDR2 FQGNSA. V was clipped by 4 bases and J by 5 bases, with 12 bases between them. The CDR3 bases are TGTGCCAGCAGCTCCAGGAGGGGTGATCAGCCCCAGCATTTT. Translating gives CASSSRRGDQPQHF. Together with reference TRBV7-2 and TRBJ1-5, the CDR3 gives the full variable domain: GAGVSQSPSNKVTEKGKDVELRCDPISGHTALYWYRQSLGQGLEFLIYFQGNSAPDKSGLPSDRFSAERTGGSVSTLTIQRTQQEDSAVYLCASSSRRGDQPQHFGDGTRLSIL.

This chain uses TRBV10-3 with TRBJ2-5; D call uncertain. Trimming took off 9 bases at V and 5 bases at J, with 16 bases between the two ends. The CDR3 spans 13 residues. In germline, CDR1 is ENHRY, CDR2 SYGVKD. DNA of the CDR3: TGTGCCATAGGAAGCGCACCGAGGGAGACCCAGTACTTC. This translates into CAIGSAPRETQYF.

The chain employs TRBV19 and TRBJ2-2, with D maybe TRBD2 (5 bases). V was trimmed by 5 bases and J by 7 bases, leaving 11 bases between them. The CDR3 consists of 13 residues. CDR1 and CDR2 (germline): LNHDA, SQIVND (reference sequence). The CDR3 DNA follows: TGTGCCAGTAGTTCCGTGGAGGACGGGGAGCTGTTTTTT. It specifies CASSSVEDGELFF.

The chain employs TRBV6-1 and TRBJ2-5; TRBD2 might be the D (6 bases). Looked up from germline, CDR1 is MNHNS and CDR2 is SASEGT. V was pared by 3 bases and J by 7 bases, with 15 bases between. CDR3 size: 14 residues. This CDR3 is CASSDPGASVTQYF. The DNA of the CDR3 is TGTGCCAGCAGTGACCCGGGAGCTAGCGTGACCCAGTACTTC.

The chain couples TRBV29-1 to TRBJ2-7; D not certain. This CDR3 contains 11 residues. CDR1 SQVTM and CDR2 ANQGSEA come from the germline V gene. V was pared by 8 bases and J by 6 bases, with 14 bases between. The CDR3: CSIEEHREQYF. The CDR3 DNA reads as TGCAGCATAGAGGAGCATCGCGAGCAGTACTTC.

V and J are TRBV27 and TRBJ1-5, with 11 positions matching TRBD1. V trimming: 6 bases; J trimming: 15 bases; junction bases outside the gene matches: 13. The CDR3 consists of 14 residues. The germline gives CDR1 MNHEY, CDR2 SMNVEV (reference sequence). CDR3 residues: CASRTGTGGDVAHF. The CDR3 bases are TGTGCCAGCAGGACCGGGACAGGGGGGGACGTCGCGCATTTT.

The chain combines TRBV30 with TRBJ2-1; D is unclear. The CDR3 totals 15 residues. V gave up 7 bases and J gave up 7 bases, with 23 bases separating them. Germline V CDR1 and CDR2: GTSNPN, SVGIG (reference sequence). The CDR3 DNA follows: TGTGCCTTCCCCCCGGGCCTCTATCCTCGGAATGAGCAGTTCTTC. Protein: CAFPPGLYPRNEQFF.

This chain uses TRBV7-2 with TRBJ2-3; 7 positions match TRBD1. The CDR3 totals 17 residues. Looked up from germline, CDR1 is SGHTA and CDR2 is FQGNSA. The ends lost 5 bases at V and 1 base at J; junction bases unmatched: 12. The CDR3: CASSPRRGRFGTDTQYF. The CDR3 region has the DNA TGTGCCAGCAGCCCCCGAAGGGGGCGGTTCGGCACAGATACGCAGTATTTT.

The J gene is TRBJ2-3, the V gene TRBV9; unclear D gene. Germline CDR1 is SGDLS and CDR2 is YYNGEE. V was cut by 0 bases and J by 2 bases, with 10 bases left in between. CDR3 size: 15 residues. The chain's CDR3 is CASSVEGTSTDTQYF. CDR3 in DNA: TGTGCCAGCAGCGTAGAGGGAACCTCCACAGATACGCAGTATTTT.

V and J are TRBV30 and TRBJ1-2; TRBD1 might be the D (5 bases). V was pared by 4 bases and J by 5 bases, with 11 bases between. The CDR3 is made up of 12 amino acids. Per the germline V gene, CDR1 is GTSNPN and CDR2 is SVGIG (reference sequence). As DNA, the CDR3 is TGTGCCTGGATAGACTCAGGGTATGGCTACACCTTC. Translated: CAWIDSGYGYTF.

J is TRBJ2-2 and V is TRBV29-1; 10 bases map to TRBD2. Germline V gives CDR1 SQVTM, CDR2 ANQGSEA. The CDR3 contains 14 residues. V was pared by 5 bases and J by 7 bases, with 7 bases of the junction left unmatched. CDR3 loop: CSVSSGRVGGELFF. The CDR3 bases are TGCAGCGTTTCTAGCGGGAGAGTCGGCGGGGAGCTGTTTTTT.

This sequence joins TRBV20-1 and TRBJ2-1; tentative D call: TRBD2 (6 bases). The CDR3 extends over 11 amino acids. V lost 3 bases and J 7 bases, leaving 7 bases between the germline ends. Germline V gene sequence: CDR1 DFQATT, CDR2 SNEGSKA (reference sequence). DNA for the CDR3: TGCAGTGCTAGGGGGGGAAATGAGCAGTTCTTC. This encodes CSARGGNEQFF.

This rearrangement joins TRBV9 to TRBJ1-3, with TRBD1 as a possible D gene (5 bases). This CDR3 region has 15 residues. The germline V and J ends were trimmed by 0 bases and 2 bases, with 9 bases remaining between them. Germline lookup yields CDR1 SGDLS and CDR2 YYNGEE. DNA of the CDR3: TGTGCCAGCAGCGTAGCGGGGCTTGCTGGAAACACCATATATTTT. Translating gives CASSVAGLAGNTIYF.

The chain is built from TRBV7-9 and TRBJ1-5, with unresolved D. Trimming stripped 4 bases from V and 6 bases from J, with 13 bases between. Germline CDR1 and CDR2: SEHNR and FQNEAQ (reference sequence). The CDR3 loop spans 14 amino acids. CDR3 nucleotides: TGTGCCAGCAGCTCGTCCCTAGACGGTCAGCCCCAGCATTTT. Protein product: CASSSSLDGQPQHF.

This clone was seen a handful of times. The chain has TRBV3-1 (or the pseudogene TRBV3-2) and TRBJ2-3; 8 nucleotides align to TRBD2. J was trimmed by 0 bases and V by 4 bases; bases with no gene match: 6. The CDR3 length is 16 residues. Looked up from germline, CDR1 is LGHDT and CDR2 is YNNKEL (reference sequence). The CDR3 reads CASSRRLARSTDTQYF. The CDR3 DNA reads as TGTGCCAGCAGCCGACGACTAGCGCGGAGCACAGATACGCAGTATTTT.

In DNA form, the CDR3 reads TGTGCCAGCAGCACAGGGGCGGGCAATGAGCAGTTCTTC. Residues: CASSTGAGNEQFF. The V call is TRBV3-1 (or the pseudogene TRBV3-2), the J call TRBJ2-1; 7 bases align to TRBD1. Germline-derived CDR1 and CDR2 are LGHDT and YNNKEL (reference sequence). The CDR3 is 13 amino acids. J was trimmed by 6 bases and V by 5 bases; bases with no gene match: 4.

This clone appeared a few times. The rearrangement joins TRBV28 to TRBJ1-6; TRBD1 aligns across 9 bases. CDR3 length: 15 residues. Germline assignment: CDR1 MDHEN and CDR2 SYDVKM. Trimming at V came to 3 bases and at J to 10 bases, leaving 7 bases not matched to a gene. The CDR3 nucleotides are TGTGCCAGCAGTTTGGCGGGGACAGGGAGGTCACCCCTCCACTTT. Residues: CASSLAGTGRSPLHF.